These T cell receptor beta chains were read from a single sample in a study of T cell responses to AZD1222 COVID-19 vaccine. Produced via immunoSEQ multiplex PCR; TCRdb's table is partial and in-frame only. Of fewer than 120,000 clones listed, under 95% are singletons. The specimen comprised peripheral blood, sampled on day 0 of AZD1222 vaccination. Receptor source: an adult in good health. Both conserved end residues are part of each CDR3. The D gene is left open where the match is weak. Clone size, where shown, is once, few, many, or a class for clones that have expanded.

>-|-|TRBJ2-7|TRBV20-1
TGCAGTGCTAGTGTCGCAGGGGGGAGCTCCTACGAGCAGTACTTC
CSASVAGGSSYEQYF
>TRBD1|-|TRBJ1-1|TRBV7-3
TGTGCCAGCAGCTCAAGGACAGGGAAGAGGACTGAAGCTTTCTTT
CASSSRTGKRTEAFF
>-|few|TRBJ2-7|TRBV19
TGTGCCAGTAGTCCCGGGGTTTACGAGCAGTACTTC
CASSPGVYEQYF
>TRBD1|-|TRBJ2-1|TRBV11-2
TGTGCCAGCAGCTTCGGAAACACAGGGGAAGAGCAGTTCTTC
CASSFGNTGEEQFF
>TRBD1|-|TRBJ1-2|TRBV7-9
TGTGCCAGCAGCACAGGGGGTGGCTATGGCTACACCTTC
CASSTGGGYGYTF
>-|-|TRBJ2-7|TRBV30
TGTGCCTGGAGTCGGTTGGTAACCGGGGAGCAGTACTTC
CAWSRLVTGEQYF
>-|-|TRBJ2-3|TRBV19
TGTGCCTCCGGGACGGGGCTTTTAGATACGCAGTATTTT
CASGTGLLDTQYF
>-|-|TRBJ1-4|TRBV18
TGTGCCAGCTCACCACCTGGGACACCTAATGAAAAACTGTTTTTT
CASSPPGTPNEKLFF
>-|-|TRBJ1-5|TRBV24-1
TGTGCCACCAGTGATTTGTTTAGCAATCAGCCCCAGCATTTT
CATSDLFSNQPQHF
>TRBD2|-|TRBJ2-7|TRBV6-5
TGTGCCAGCGGGACTAGCGGGGGCCGGGGGTACGAGCAGTACTTC
CASGTSGGRGYEQYF
>-|-|TRBJ1-4|TRBV7-2
TGTGCCAGCAGCTTAGTACAGGGAGGGGAAAAACTGTTTTTT
CASSLVQGGEKLFF
>TRBD1|many|TRBJ2-2|TRBV6-4
TGTGCCAGTGCCCCCGGGACAGAAGGTACCGGGGAGCTGTTTTTT
CASAPGTEGTGELFF
>-|-|TRBJ1-2|TRBV15
TGTGCCACCAGCAGGGGGGAGGGGTGGGCGACGAGAACTAACTATGGCTACACCTTC
CATSRGEGWATRTNYGYTF
>-|-|TRBJ2-2|TRBV6-5
TGTGCCAGCAGGACCGGAGGATCCGGGGAGCTGTTTTTT
CASRTGGSGELFF
>-|-|TRBJ1-2|TRBV5-1
TGCGCCAGCAGCTTGGCCGGGACGCTGTACGGCTACACCTTC
CASSLAGTLYGYTF
>-|-|TRBJ1-1|TRBV10-3
TGTGCCATCAGGAAGACGGAAGAAGCTTTCTTT
CAIRKTEEAFF
>-|-|TRBJ1-3|TRBV5-1
TGCGCCAGCAGCTTAGGGGCCCGCTCTGGAAACACCATATATTTT
CASSLGARSGNTIYF
>-|-|TRBJ2-2|TRBV11-2
TGTGCCAGCAGCCCCGGAGTAGAATGGGTTACCGGGGAGCTGTTTTTT
CASSPGVEWVTGELFF
>-|-|TRBJ2-1|TRBV30
TGTGCCTGGACCGGACAGTACAATGAGCAGTTCTTC
CAWTGQYNEQFF
>TRBD2|-|TRBJ2-3|TRBV5-1
TGCGCCAGCAGCTTTTCCAGCGGGGGGGTCAGAGGTACGCAGTATTTT
CASSFSSGGVRGTQYF
>TRBD2|-|TRBJ2-1|TRBV7-2
TGTGCCAGCAGCTCCGCAGCGGGGAGCTCCTACAATGAGCAGTTCTTC
CASSSAAGSSYNEQFF
>-|-|TRBJ1-4|TRBV15
TGTGCCACCAGCAGAGGGCAGGGGAATGAAAAACTGTTTTTT
CATSRGQGNEKLFF
>-|-|TRBJ2-3|TRBV29-1
TGCAGCGTTGCCAGGGAGACAGATACGCAGTATTTT
CSVARETDTQYF
>TRBD1|once|TRBJ2-3|TRBV5-5
TGTGCCAGCACCGTGAGGACAGGGGGCCGCGATACGCAGTATTTT
CASTVRTGGRDTQYF
>TRBD1|few|TRBJ2-5|TRBV5-1
TGCGCCAGCAGCCCGGGACAGAGGGGGACCCAGTACTTC
CASSPGQRGTQYF
>-|-|TRBJ1-5|TRBV15
TGTGCCACCAGCAGATCCGGTTCCAATCAGCCCCAGCATTTT
CATSRSGSNQPQHF
>TRBD2|once|TRBJ2-7|TRBV29-1
TGCAGCGTTGTAGGGACTACCTACGAGCAGTACTTC
CSVVGTTYEQYF
>TRBD2|-|TRBJ2-7|TRBV11-2
TGTGCCAGCAGCGTGACTAGCGGGACTTCCAGCTCCTACGAGCAGTACTTC
CASSVTSGTSSSYEQYF